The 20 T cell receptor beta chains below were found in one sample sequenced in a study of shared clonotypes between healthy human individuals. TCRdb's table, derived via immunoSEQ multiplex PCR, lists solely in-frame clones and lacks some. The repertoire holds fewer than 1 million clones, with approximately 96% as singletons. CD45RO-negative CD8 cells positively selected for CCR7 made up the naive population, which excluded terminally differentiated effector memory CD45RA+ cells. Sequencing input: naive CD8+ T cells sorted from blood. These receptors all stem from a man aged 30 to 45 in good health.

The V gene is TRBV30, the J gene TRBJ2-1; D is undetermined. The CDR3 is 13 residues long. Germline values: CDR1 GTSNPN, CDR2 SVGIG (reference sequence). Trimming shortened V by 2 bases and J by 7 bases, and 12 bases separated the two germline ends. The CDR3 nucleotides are TGTGCCTGGAGTCGGGCTTCCCGGAATGAGCAGTTCTTC. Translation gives CAWSRASRNEQFF.

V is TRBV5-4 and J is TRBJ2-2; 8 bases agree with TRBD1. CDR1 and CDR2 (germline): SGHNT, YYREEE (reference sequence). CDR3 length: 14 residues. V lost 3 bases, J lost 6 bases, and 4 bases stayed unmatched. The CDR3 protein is CASSSTGDPGELFF. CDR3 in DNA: TGTGCCAGCAGCTCGACAGGGGATCCCGGGGAGCTGTTTTTT.

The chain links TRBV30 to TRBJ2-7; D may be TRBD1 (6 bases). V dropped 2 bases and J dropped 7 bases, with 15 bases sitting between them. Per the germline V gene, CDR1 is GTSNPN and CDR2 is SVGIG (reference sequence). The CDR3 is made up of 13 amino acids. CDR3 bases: TGTGCCTGGAGTCCGGGTTCAGGGGATGAGCAGTACTTC. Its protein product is CAWSPGSGDEQYF.

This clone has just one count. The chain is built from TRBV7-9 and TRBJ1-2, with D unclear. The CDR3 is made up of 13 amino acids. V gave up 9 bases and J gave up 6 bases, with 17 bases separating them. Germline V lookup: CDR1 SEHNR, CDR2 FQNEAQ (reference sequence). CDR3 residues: CASNYSPADGYTF. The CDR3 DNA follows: TGTGCCAGTAATTACAGCCCCGCCGATGGCTACACCTTC.

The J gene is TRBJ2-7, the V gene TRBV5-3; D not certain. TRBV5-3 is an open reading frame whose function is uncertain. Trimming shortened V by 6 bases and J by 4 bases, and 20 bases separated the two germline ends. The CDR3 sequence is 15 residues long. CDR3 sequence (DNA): TGTGCCAGAACCCGCATGTACCTTCTAGGGTACGAGCAGTACTTC. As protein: CARTRMYLLGYEQYF.

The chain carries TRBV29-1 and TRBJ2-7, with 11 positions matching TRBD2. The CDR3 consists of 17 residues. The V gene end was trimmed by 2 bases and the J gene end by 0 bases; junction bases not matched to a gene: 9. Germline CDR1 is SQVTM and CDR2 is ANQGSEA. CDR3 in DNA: TGCAGCGTTGAAACTAGCGGGAGCGGTCCCCTCTCCTACGAGCAGTACTTC. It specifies CSVETSGSGPLSYEQYF.

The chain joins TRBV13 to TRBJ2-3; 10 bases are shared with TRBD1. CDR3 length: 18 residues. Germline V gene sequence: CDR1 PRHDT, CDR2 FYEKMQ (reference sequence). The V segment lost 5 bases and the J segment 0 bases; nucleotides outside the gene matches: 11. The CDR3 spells CASSLRDRGDTSTDTQYF. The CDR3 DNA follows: TGTGCCAGCAGCCTCCGGGACAGGGGCGACACTAGCACAGATACGCAGTATTTT.

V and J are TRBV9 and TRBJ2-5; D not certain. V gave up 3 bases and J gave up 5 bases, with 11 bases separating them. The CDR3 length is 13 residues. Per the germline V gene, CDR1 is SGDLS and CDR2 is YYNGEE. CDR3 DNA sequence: TGTGCCAGCAGCGCGCCGGCTGGGGAGACCCAGTACTTC. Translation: CASSAPAGETQYF.

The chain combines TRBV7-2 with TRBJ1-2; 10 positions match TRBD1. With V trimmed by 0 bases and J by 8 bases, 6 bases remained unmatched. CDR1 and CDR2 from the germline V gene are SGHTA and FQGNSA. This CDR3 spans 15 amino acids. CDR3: CASSLALGQGNGYTF. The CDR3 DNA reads TGTGCCAGCAGCTTAGCCCTGGGACAGGGGAACGGCTACACCTTC.

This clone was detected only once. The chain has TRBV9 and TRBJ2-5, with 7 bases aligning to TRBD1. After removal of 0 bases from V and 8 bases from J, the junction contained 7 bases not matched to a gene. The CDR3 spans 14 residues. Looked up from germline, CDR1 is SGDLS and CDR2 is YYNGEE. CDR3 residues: CASSVEGAVVTQYF. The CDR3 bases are TGTGCCAGCAGCGTAGAGGGGGCGGTGGTAACCCAGTACTTC.

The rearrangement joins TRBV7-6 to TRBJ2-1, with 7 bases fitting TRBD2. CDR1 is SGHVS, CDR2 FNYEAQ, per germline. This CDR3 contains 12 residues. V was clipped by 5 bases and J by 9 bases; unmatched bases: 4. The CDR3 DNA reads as TGTGCCAGCAGCCAAGCGGGAACTGAGCAGTTCTTC. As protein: CASSQAGTEQFF. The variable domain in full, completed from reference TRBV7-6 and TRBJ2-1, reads GAGVSQSPRYKVTKRGQDVALRCDPISGHVSLYWYRQALGQGPEFLTYFNYEAQQDKSGLPNDRFSAERPEGSISTLTIQRTEQRDSAMYRCASSQAGTEQFFGPGTRLTVL.

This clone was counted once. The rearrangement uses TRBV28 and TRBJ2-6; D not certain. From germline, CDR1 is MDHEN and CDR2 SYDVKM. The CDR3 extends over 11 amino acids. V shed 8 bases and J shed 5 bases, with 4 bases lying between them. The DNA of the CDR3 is TGTGCCAGCCGGAGGGCCAACGTCCTGACTTTC. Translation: CASRRANVLTF.

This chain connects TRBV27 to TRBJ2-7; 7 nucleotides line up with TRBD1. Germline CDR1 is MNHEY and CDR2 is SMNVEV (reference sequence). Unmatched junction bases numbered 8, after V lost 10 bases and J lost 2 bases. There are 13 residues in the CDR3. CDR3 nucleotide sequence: TGTGCCACCGGCAGACAGGGACCCTACGAGCAGTACTTC. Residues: CATGRQGPYEQYF.

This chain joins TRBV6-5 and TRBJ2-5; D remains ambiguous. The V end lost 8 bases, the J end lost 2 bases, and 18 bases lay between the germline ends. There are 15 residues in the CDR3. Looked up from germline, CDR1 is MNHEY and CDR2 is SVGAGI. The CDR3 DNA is TGTGCCAGCGCATTCGAACTCGGGCAGCAAGAGACCCAGTACTTC. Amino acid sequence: CASAFELGQQETQYF.

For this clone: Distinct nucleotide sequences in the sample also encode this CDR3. In DNA form, the CDR3 reads TGCAGCGTTGTTTTAGCGGGATCCTACGAGCAGTACTTC. It codes for CSVVLAGSYEQYF. The chain recombines TRBV29-1 with TRBJ2-7; TRBD2 aligns across 8 bases. Germline values: CDR1 SQVTM, CDR2 ANQGSEA. V shed 4 bases and J 1 base; nucleotides not matched to a gene: 3. The CDR3 runs 13 residues.

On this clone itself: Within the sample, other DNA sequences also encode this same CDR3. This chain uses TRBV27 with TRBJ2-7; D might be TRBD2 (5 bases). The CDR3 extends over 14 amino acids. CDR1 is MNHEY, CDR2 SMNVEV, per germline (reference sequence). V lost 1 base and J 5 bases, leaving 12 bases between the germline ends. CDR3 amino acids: CASSLLGGFDEQYF. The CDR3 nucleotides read TGTGCCAGCAGTTTATTGGGCGGGTTCGACGAGCAGTACTTC.

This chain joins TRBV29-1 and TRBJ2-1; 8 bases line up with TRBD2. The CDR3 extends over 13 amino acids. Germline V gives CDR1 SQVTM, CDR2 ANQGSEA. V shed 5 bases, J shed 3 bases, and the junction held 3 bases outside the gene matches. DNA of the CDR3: TGCAGCGTTCCGGGGGGGGACTACAATGAGCAGTTCTTC. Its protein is CSVPGGDYNEQFF.

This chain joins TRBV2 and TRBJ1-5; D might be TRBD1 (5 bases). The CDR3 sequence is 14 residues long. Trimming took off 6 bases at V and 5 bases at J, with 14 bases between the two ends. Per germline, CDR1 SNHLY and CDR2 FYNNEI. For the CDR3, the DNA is TGTGCCAGCAGCGGACATGTCGGGGATCAGCCCCAGCATTTT. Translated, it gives CASSGHVGDQPQHF.

CDR3 residues: CASSFGAAGGELFF. CDR3 DNA: TGTGCCAGCAGTTTTGGGGCAGCTGGAGGGGAGCTGTTTTTT. The chain employs TRBV6-5 and TRBJ2-2; D possibly corresponds to TRBD1 (5 bases). The CDR3 is made up of 14 amino acids. Germline CDR1 is MNHEY and CDR2 is SVGAGI. V lost 4 bases to trimming and J lost 8 bases, with 14 bases between them.

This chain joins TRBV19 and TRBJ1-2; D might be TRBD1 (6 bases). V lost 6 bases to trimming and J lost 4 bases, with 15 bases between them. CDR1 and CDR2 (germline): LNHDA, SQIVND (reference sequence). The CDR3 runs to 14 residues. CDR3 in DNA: TGTGCCAGTAGCCCGGCACAGGGCGGCTATGGCTACACCTTC. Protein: CASSPAQGGYGYTF.